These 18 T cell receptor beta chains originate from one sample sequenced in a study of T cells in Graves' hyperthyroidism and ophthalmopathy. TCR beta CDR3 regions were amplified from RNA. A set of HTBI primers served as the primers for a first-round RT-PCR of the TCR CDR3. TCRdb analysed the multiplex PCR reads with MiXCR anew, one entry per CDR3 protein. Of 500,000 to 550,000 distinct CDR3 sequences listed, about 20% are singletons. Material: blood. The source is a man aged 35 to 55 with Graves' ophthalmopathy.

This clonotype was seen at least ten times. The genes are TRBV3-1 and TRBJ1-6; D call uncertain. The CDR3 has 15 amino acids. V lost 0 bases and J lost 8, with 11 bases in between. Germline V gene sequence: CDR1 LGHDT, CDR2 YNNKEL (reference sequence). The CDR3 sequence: CASSQDPLGYSPLHF. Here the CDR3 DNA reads TGTGCCAGCAGCCAAGACCCCTTAGGGTATTCACCCCTCCACTTT.

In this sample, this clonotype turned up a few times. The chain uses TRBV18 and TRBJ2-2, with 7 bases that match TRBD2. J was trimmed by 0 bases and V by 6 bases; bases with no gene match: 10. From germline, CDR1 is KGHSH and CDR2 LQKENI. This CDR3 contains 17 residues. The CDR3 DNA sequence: TGTGCCAGCTCCCGGATATCTCTAGCGGCGAACACCGGGGAGCTGTTTTTT. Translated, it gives CASSRISLAANTGELFF.

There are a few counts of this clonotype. The CDR3 DNA sequence: TGTGCCTGGAGTGTACTCTCGAACACCGGGGAGCTGTTTTTT. It specifies CAWSVLSNTGELFF. The chain joins TRBV30 to TRBJ2-2; the D is unclear. CDR3 length equals 14 residues. Germline V CDR1 and CDR2: GTSNPN, SVGIG (reference sequence). The V end lost 0 bases, the J end lost 0 bases, and 5 bases lay between the germline ends.

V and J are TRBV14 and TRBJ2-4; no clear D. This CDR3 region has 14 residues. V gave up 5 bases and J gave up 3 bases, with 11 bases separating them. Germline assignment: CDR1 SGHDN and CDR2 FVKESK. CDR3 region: CASSYTSSKNIQYF. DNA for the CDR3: TGTGCCAGCAGCTACACTTCAAGCAAAAACATTCAGTACTTC.

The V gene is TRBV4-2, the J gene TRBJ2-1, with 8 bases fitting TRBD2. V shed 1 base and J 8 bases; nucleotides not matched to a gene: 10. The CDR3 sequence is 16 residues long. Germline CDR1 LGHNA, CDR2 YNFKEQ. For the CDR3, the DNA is TGTGCCAGCAGCCAAGTAAACGGGGGGGCTAGGGATGAGCAGTTCTTC. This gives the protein CASSQVNGGARDEQFF.

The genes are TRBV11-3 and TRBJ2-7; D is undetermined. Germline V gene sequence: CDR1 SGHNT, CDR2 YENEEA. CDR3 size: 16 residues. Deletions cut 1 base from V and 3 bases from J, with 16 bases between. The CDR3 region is CASSLGLIGSDYEQYF. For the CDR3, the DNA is TGTGCCAGCAGCTTAGGCTTGATCGGGTCAGACTACGAGCAGTACTTC.

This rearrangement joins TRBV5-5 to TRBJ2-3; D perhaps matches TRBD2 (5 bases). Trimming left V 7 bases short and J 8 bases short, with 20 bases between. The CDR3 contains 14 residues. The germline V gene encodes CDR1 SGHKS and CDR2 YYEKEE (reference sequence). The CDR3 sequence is CASFRELSSSTQYF. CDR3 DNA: TGTGCCAGCTTTCGGGAACTCTCCTCCAGTACGCAGTATTTT.

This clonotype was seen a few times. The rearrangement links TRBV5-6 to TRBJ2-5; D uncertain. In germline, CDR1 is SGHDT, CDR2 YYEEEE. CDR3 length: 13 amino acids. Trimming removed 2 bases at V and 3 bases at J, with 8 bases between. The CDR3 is CASSFTPKETQYF. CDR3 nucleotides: TGTGCCAGCAGCTTTACTCCTAAAGAGACCCAGTACTTC.

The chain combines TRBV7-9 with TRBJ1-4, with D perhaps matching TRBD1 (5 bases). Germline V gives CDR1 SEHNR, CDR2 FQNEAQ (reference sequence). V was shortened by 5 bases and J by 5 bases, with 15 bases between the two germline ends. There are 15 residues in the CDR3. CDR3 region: CASSPWAQGNEKLFF. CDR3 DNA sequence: TGTGCCAGCAGCCCCTGGGCCCAGGGAAATGAAAAACTGTTTTTT.

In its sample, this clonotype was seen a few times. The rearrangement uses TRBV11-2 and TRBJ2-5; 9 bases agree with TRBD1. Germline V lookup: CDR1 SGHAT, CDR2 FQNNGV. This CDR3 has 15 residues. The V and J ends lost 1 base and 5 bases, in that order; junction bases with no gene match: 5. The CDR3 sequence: CASSLADRGRETQYF. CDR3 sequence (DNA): TGTGCCAGCAGCTTAGCAGACAGGGGGAGGGAGACCCAGTACTTC. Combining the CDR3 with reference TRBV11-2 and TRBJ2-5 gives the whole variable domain EAGVAQSPRYKIIEKRQSVAFWCNPISGHATLYWYQQILGQGPKLLIQFQNNGVVDDSQLPKDRFSAERLKGVDSTLKIQPAKLEDSAVYLCASSLADRGRETQYFGPGTRLLVL.

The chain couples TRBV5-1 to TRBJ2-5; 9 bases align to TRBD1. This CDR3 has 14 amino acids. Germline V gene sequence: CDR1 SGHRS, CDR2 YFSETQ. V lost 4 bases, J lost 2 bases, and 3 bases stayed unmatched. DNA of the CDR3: TGCGCCAGCAGCGGAGGGACAGGGCAAGAGACCCAGTACTTC. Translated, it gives CASSGGTGQETQYF.

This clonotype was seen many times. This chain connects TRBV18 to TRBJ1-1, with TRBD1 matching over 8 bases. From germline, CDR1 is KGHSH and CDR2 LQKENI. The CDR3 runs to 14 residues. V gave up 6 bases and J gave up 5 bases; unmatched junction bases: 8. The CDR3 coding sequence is TGTGCCAGCTCCCCCGGGGACAGGAAGACTGAAGCTTTCTTT. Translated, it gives CASSPGDRKTEAFF.

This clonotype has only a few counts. For the CDR3, the DNA is TGTGCCATCAGTGAGTCGTGGGGGGACGGTACCTACGAGCAGTACTTC. Protein product: CAISESWGDGTYEQYF. The chain recombines TRBV10-3 with TRBJ2-7; D may be TRBD2 (6 bases). With 0 bases removed from V and 2 bases from J, the gap between germline ends came to 14 bases. The CDR3 spans 16 residues. Germline V gene sequence: CDR1 ENHRY, CDR2 SYGVKD.

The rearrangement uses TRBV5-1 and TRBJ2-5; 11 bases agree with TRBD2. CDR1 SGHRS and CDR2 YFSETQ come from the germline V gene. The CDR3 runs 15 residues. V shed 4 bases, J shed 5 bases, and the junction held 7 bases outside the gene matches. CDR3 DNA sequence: TGCGCCAGCAGCCTTAGCGGGGGGGCCTGGGAGACCCAGTACTTC. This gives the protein CASSLSGGAWETQYF.

This CDR3 reads CASSLTAGSPLHF. The CDR3 DNA reads as TGTGCCAGCAGTTTGACGGCTGGCTCACCCCTCCACTTT. This rearrangement joins TRBV12-3 or TRBV12-4 to TRBJ1-6; D unclear. V dropped 3 bases and J dropped 10 bases, with 10 bases sitting between them. The CDR3 totals 13 residues.

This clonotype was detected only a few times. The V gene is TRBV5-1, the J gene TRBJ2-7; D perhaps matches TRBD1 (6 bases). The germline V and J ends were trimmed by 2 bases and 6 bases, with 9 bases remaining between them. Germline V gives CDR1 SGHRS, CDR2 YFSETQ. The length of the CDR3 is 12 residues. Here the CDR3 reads CASSFSQGEQYF. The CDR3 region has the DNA TGCGCCAGCAGCTTCTCACAGGGCGAGCAGTACTTC.

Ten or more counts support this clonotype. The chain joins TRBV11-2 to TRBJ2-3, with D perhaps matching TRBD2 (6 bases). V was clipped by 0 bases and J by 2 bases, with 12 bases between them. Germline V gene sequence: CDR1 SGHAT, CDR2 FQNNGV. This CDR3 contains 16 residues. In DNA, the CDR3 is TGTGCCAGCAGCTTAGATGTCGGGAGCTACACAGATACGCAGTATTTT. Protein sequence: CASSLDVGSYTDTQYF.

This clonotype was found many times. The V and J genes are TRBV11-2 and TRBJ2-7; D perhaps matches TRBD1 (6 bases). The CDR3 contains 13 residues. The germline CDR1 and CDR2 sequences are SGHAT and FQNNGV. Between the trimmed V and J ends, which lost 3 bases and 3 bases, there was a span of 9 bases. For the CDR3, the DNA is TGTGCCAGCAGCTTGAACAGGGTCTACGAGCAGTACTTC. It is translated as CASSLNRVYEQYF.